This TCR beta chain was profiled in a study of T-cell reconstitution after alpha-beta-depleted transplantation in children. This clonotype was counted only a few times. Molecular barcoding with unique molecular identifiers was used for the TCRbeta library. TCRdb itself ran the PCR reads through MiXCR, one entry per CDR3 protein. The sample yields 640,000 or so distinct CDR3 sequences, around 17% seen once. Trimming took 6 bases from V and 3 from J, leaving 14 bases between them. This CDR3 region has 14 residues. CDR1 is DFQATT and CDR2 is SNEGSKA in the germline V gene (reference sequence). The clonotype comes from a human donor who donated a stem cell graft to a child with acute myeloid leukemia. This rearrangement joins TRBV20-1 to TRBJ2-2; maybe TRBD2 (5 bases). Source: PBMCs from the stem cell graft donor, taken from the stem cell graft. The CDR3 DNA reads TGCAGTGCCAAACCCCGACTATACACCGGGGAGCTGTTTTTT. Amino acids: CSAKPRLYTGELFF.